This T cell receptor beta chain was found in a study of blood T cell repertoires in COVID-19. Study as a whole: COVID-19 samples, acute and convalescent, were from the United States, Italy and Spain.

Some clones are missing from TCRdb's copy, which holds only in-frame ones; the method was immunoSEQ multiplex PCR. The sample lists more than 35,000 clones, 70% to 90% occurring once. The CDR3 length is 11 residues. Germline V gene lookup returns CDR1 MRHNA and CDR2 SNTAGT. V lost 6 bases and J lost 6, with 6 bases in between. The rearrangement uses TRBV6-4 and TRBJ2-1; no clear D gene. The receptor's source is a human donor in a cohort sampled during active COVID-19. Sample: peripheral blood. CDR3 in amino acids: CASRTGNEQFF. As DNA, the CDR3 is TGTGCCAGCAGGACGGGCAATGAGCAGTTCTTC.